One sample yielded the 2 T cell receptor beta chains listed below, sequenced in a study of glioma-infiltrating T cells. TCR alpha and beta CDR3 regions were amplified from RNA using iRepertoire nested multiplex PCR. One entry per CDR3 protein results from TCRdb running MiXCR on the multiplex PCR reads. Of more than 85,000 distinct CDR3 sequences in the sample, less than 30% were seen once. The sequencing input was glioma tissue, nonneoplastic brain tissue, or PBMCs (not recorded which). These receptor sequences come from a human donor with low-grade glioma or glioblastoma, undergoing nonglioma brain surgery, or in good health (not recorded which).

Notes on this clonotype: Mismatch with germline at one junction end may stem from a read error. The chain carries TRBV19 and TRBJ2-7; the match to TRBD2 covers 7 bases. CDR1 LNHDA and CDR2 SQIVND come from the germline V gene (reference sequence). CDR3 length: 13 residues. CDR3 loop: CASSLAESYKQYF. Written as DNA, the CDR3 is TGTGCCAGTAGTCTAGCGGAATCCTACAAGCAGTACTTC.

The chain has TRBV6-2 or TRBV6-3 and TRBJ2-7; D is unresolved. This CDR3 has 15 amino acids. Trimming left V 0 bases short and J 2 bases short, with 11 bases between. CDR1 and CDR2 from the germline V gene are MNHEY and SVGEGT. CDR3 residues: CASSYSAGVAYEQYF. CDR3 DNA: TGTGCCAGCAGTTACTCTGCTGGAGTCGCCTACGAGCAGTACTTC.